This T cell receptor beta chain was sequenced in a study of T cell changes during pregnancy in multiple sclerosis. The assay was immunoSEQ multiplex PCR, and TCRdb's table has in-frame clones only and misses some. The sample shows approximately 66,000 clones, roughly 90% of them seen only once. The V and J ends lost 5 bases and 4 bases, in that order; junction bases with no gene match: 5. The CDR3 contains 14 residues. In germline, CDR1 is LNHDA, CDR2 SQIVND (reference sequence). This clone was recorded only once. The TCR sequence derives from a female donor with multiple sclerosis, enrolled in a pregnancy study. This material consisted of CD8+ T cells from peripheral blood mononuclear cells, taken before pregnancy. The V and J genes are TRBV19 and TRBJ1-5, with TRBD1 matching over 7 bases. The CDR3 coding sequence is TGTGCCAGTAGTTGGGGACAGCCTAATCAGCCCCAGCATTTT. Translated, it gives CASSWGQPNQPQHF.